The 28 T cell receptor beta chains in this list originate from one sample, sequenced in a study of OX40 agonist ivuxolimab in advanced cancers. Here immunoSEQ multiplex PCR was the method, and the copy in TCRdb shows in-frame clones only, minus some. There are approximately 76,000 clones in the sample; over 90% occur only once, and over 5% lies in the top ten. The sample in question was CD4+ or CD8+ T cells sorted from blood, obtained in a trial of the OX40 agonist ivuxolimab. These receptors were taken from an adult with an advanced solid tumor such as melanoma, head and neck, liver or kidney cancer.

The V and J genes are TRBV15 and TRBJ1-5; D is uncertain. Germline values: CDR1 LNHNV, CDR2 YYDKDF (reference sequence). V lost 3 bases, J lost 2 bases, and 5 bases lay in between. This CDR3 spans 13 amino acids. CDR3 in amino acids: CATSSTGNQPQHF. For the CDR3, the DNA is TGTGCCACCAGCAGTACAGGCAATCAGCCCCAGCATTTT.

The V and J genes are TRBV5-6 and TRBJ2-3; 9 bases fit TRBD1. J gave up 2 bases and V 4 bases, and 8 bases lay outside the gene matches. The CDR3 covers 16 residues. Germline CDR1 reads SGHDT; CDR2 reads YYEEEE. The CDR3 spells CASSHDRGSLTDTQYF. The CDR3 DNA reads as TGTGCCAGCAGCCACGACAGGGGGAGTCTCACAGATACGCAGTATTTT.

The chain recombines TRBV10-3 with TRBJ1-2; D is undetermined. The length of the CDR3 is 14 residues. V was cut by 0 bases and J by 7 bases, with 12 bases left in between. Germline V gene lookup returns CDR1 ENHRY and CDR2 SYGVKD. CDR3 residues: CAISESRAGVGYTF. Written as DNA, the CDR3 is TGTGCCATCAGTGAGTCTCGAGCTGGGGTTGGCTACACCTTC.

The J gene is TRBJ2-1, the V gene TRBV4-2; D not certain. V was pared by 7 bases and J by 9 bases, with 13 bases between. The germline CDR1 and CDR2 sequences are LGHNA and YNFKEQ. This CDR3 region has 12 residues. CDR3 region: CASTSAKGEQFF. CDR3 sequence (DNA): TGTGCCAGCACCTCCGCGAAGGGTGAGCAGTTCTTC.

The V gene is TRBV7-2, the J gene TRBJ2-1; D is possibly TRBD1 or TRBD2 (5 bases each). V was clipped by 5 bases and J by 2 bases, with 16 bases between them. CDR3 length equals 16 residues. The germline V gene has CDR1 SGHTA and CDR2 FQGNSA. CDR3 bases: TGTGCCAGCAGCCCCCGGGTCGGGGCTGCCTACAATGAGCAGTTCTTC. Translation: CASSPRVGAAYNEQFF.

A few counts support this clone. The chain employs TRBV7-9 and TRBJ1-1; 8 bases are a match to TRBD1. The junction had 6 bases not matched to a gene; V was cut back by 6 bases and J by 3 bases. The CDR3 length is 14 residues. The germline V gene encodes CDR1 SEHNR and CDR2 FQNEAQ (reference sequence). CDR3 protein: CASSSDRGDTEAFF. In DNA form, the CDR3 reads TGTGCCAGCAGTTCAGACAGGGGTGACACTGAAGCTTTCTTT.

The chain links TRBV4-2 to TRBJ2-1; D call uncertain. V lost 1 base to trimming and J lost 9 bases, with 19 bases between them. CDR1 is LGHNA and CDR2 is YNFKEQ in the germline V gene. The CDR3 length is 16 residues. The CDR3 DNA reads TGTGCCAGCAGCCAAGCTGTCGGCCGATTAGTTGGTGAGCAGTTCTTC. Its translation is CASSQAVGRLVGEQFF.

The CDR3 region is CASSWPDRGRVHEQFF. The CDR3, as DNA: TGTGCCAGCAGCTGGCCCGACAGGGGTAGGGTCCATGAGCAGTTCTTC. The chain has TRBV11-2 and TRBJ2-1; 8 nucleotides line up with TRBD1. Germline lookup yields CDR1 SGHAT and CDR2 FQNNGV. Losses at the gene ends were 4 bases for V and 8 bases for J; bases not matched to a gene: 13. This CDR3 is 16 amino acids long. The full variable domain, rest sourced from reference TRBV11-2 and TRBJ2-1, is EAGVAQSPRYKIIEKRQSVAFWCNPISGHATLYWYQQILGQGPKLLIQFQNNGVVDDSQLPKDRFSAERLKGVDSTLKIQPAKLEDSAVYLCASSWPDRGRVHEQFFGPGTRLTVL.

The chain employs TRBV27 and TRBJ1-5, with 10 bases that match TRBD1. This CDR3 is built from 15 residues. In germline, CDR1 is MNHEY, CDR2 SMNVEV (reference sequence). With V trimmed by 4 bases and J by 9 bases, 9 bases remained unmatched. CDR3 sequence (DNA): TGTGCCAGCAGTTCATCGACAGGGGGCCTGGGGCCCCAGCATTTT. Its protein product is CASSSSTGGLGPQHF.

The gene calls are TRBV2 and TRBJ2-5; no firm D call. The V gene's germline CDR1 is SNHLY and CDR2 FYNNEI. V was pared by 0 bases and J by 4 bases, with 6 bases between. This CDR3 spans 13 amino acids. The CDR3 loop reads CASSEARIETQYF. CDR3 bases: TGTGCCAGCAGTGAAGCTCGGATAGAGACCCAGTACTTC. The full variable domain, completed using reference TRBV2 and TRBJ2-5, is EPEVTQTPSHQVTQMGQEVILRCVPISNHLYFYWYRQILGQKVEFLVSFYNNEISEKSEIFDDQFSVERPDGSNFTLKIRSTKLEDSAMYFCASSEARIETQYFGPGTRLLVL.

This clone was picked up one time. CDR3 sequence reads: CASSIRTGPYEQYF. The CDR3 DNA reads as TGTGCCAGTAGTATTAGGACAGGGCCCTACGAGCAGTACTTC. The genes are TRBV19 and TRBJ2-7, with 8 bases matching TRBD1. The CDR3 has 14 amino acids. V shed 3 bases and J 2 bases; nucleotides not matched to a gene: 3. Germline lookup yields CDR1 LNHDA and CDR2 SQIVND (reference sequence).

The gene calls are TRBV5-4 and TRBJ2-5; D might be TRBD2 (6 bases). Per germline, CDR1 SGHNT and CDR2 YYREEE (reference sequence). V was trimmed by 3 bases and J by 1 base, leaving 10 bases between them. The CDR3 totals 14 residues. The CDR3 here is CASSSSGFQETQYF. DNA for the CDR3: TGTGCCAGCAGCTCCAGCGGGTTCCAAGAGACCCAGTACTTC.

Here the CDR3 reads CASSQWTGPYEQYF. CDR3 in DNA: TGCGCCAGCAGCCAGTGGACAGGGCCCTACGAGCAGTACTTC. The chain carries TRBV4-3 and TRBJ2-7; 8 positions match TRBD1. V lost 3 bases to trimming and J lost 2 bases; unmatched junction nucleotides: 3. The CDR3 is 14 residues long. Germline assignment: CDR1 LGHNA and CDR2 YSLEER.

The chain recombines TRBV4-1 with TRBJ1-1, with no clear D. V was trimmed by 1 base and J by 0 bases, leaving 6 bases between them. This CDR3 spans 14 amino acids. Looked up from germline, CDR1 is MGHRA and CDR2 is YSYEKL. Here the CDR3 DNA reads TGCGCCAGCAGCCAAGCCCAGGTGAACACTGAAGCTTTCTTT. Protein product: CASSQAQVNTEAFF.

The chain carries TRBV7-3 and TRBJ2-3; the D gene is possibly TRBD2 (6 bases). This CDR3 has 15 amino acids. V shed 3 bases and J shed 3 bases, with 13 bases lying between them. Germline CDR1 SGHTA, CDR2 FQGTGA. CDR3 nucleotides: TGTGCCAGCAGCTTCGCCGGGAGCCCTACAGATACGCAGTATTTT. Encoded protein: CASSFAGSPTDTQYF.

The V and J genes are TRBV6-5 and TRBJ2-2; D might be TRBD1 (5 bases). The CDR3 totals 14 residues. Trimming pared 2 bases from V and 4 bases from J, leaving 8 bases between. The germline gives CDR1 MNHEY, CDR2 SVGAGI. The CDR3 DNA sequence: TGTGCCAGCAGTTACGGGGCTAGCACCGGGGAGCTGTTTTTT. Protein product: CASSYGASTGELFF.

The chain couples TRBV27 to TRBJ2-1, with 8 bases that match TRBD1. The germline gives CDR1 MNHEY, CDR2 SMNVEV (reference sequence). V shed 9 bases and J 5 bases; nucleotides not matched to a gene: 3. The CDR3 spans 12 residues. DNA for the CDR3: TGTGCCAGTAAGACAGGGGACAATGAGCAGTTCTTC. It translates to CASKTGDNEQFF.

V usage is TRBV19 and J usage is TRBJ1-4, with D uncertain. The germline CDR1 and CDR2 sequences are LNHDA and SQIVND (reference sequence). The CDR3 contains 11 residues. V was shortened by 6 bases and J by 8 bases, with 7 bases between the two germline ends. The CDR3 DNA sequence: TGTGCCAGTAGGAGAGGCGAAAAACTGTTTTTT. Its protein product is CASRRGEKLFF.

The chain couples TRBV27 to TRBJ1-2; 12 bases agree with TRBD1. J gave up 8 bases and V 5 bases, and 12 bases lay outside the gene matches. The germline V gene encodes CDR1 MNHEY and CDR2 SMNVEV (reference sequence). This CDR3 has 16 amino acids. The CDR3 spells CASSMTPGQGAGGYTF. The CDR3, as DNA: TGTGCCAGCAGTATGACCCCGGGACAGGGGGCGGGGGGCTACACCTTC.

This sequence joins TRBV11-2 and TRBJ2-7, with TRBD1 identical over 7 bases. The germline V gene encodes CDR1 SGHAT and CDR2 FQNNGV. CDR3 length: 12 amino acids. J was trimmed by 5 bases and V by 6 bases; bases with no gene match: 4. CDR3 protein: CASSSTGNEQYF. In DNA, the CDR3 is TGTGCCAGCAGTTCGACAGGGAACGAGCAGTACTTC.

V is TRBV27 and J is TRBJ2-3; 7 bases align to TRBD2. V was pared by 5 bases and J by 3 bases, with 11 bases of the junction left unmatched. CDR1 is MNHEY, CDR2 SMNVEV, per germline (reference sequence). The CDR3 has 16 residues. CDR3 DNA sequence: TGTGCCAGCAGTACTACCCTAGCGGCCTTAACAGATACGCAGTATTTT. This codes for CASSTTLAALTDTQYF.

CDR3 in amino acids: CASSGTGGGELFF. Here the CDR3 DNA reads TGTGCCAGCAGCGGGACAGGGGGTGGGGAGCTGTTTTTT. V and J are TRBV27 and TRBJ2-2, with 11 bases matching TRBD1. The germline V gene has CDR1 MNHEY and CDR2 SMNVEV (reference sequence). V dropped 6 bases and J dropped 8; count of bases not matched to a gene: 2. The CDR3 is 13 amino acids.

The CDR3: CASSETGITEAFF. DNA of the CDR3: TGTGCCAGCAGCGAGACAGGGATAACTGAAGCTTTCTTT. V is TRBV7-9 and J is TRBJ1-1; 7 bases are a match to TRBD1. V shed 5 bases and J 5 bases; nucleotides not matched to a gene: 5. Germline CDR1 SEHNR, CDR2 FQNEAQ (reference sequence). The CDR3 totals 13 residues.

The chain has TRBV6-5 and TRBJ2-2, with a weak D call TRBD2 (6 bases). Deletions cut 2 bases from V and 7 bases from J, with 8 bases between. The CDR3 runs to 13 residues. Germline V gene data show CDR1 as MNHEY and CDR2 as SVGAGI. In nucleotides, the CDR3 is TGTGCCAGCAGTTACCCGGGGGACGGGGAGCTGTTTTTT. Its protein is CASSYPGDGELFF.

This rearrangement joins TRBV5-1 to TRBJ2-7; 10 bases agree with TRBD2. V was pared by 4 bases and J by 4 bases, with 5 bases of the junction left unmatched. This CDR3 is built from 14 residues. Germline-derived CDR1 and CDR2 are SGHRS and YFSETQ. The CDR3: CASSPSGSEYEQYF. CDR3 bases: TGCGCCAGCAGCCCTAGCGGGAGCGAGTACGAGCAGTACTTC.

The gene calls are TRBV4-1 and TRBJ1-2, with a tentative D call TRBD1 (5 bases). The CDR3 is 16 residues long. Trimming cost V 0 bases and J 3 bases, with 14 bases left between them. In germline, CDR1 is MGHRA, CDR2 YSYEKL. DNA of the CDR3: TGCGCCAGCAGCCAAGACCCAGGCAGGGTGGACTATGGCTACACCTTC. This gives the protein CASSQDPGRVDYGYTF.

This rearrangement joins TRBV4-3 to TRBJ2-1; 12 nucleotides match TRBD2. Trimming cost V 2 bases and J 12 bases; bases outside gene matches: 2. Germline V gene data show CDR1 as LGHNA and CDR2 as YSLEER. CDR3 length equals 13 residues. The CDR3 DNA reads TGCGCCAGCAGCCAAACTAGCGGGGGGCCGCAGTTCTTC. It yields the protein CASSQTSGGPQFF.

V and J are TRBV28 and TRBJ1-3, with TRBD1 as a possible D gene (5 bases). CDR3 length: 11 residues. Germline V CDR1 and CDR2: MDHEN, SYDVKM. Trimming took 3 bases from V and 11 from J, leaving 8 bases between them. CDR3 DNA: TGTGCCAGCAGTTTCCGGGGGGCCATATATTTT. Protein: CASSFRGAIYF.